The clone carrying this T cell receptor (beta chain) was detected a few times. The antigen is unknown. PCR was performed a second time for about 6 to 12 cycles using a sample-barcoded 5' primer and a J-beta primer mix. Each TCR beta cDNA got a 12-nucleotide random molecular identifier. Each CDR3 protein is one row after TCRdb ran MiXCR on the 5' RACE reads. Here the sample spans fewer than 750,000 distinct CDR3 sequences, roughly 48% being singletons. This entry comes from a study of blood T cells in healthy people across ages. Findings and caveats of the study: Diversity was higher, and naive CD4+ cells more numerous, in long-lived donors than in aged donors.

The donors, healthy Caucasians from Russia, were aged about 6 to 95. At least 6 million PBMCs were isolated per sample. Germline trimming cut 1 base from V and 1 base from J; bases unmatched to any gene: 5. The CDR3 is 18 amino acids. Source material: blood. The chain employs TRBV12-3 or TRBV12-4 and TRBJ2-1; 12 nucleotides align to TRBD2. This TCR derives from a man older than 75 in good health. CDR3 nucleotide sequence: TGTGCCAGCAGTTTAGGACTAGCGGGAGCAACATCCTACAATGAGCAGTTCTTC. The encoded protein is CASSLGLAGATSYNEQFF.